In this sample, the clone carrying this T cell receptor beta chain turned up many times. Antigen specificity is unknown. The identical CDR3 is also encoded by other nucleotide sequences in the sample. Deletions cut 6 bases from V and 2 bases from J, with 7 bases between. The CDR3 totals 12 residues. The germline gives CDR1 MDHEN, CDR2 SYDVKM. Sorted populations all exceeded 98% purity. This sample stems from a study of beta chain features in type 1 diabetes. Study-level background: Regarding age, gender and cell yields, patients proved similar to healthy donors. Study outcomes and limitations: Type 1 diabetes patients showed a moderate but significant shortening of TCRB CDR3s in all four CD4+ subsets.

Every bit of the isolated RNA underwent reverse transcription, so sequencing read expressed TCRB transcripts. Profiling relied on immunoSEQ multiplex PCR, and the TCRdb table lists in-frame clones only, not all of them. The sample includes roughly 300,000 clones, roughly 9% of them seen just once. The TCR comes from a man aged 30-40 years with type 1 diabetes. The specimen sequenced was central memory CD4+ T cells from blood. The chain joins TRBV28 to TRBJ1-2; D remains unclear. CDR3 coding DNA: TGTGCCAGCAGCCTCAGGAACTATGGCTACACCTTC. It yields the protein CASSLRNYGYTF.